These 32 T cell receptor beta chains originate from one sample sequenced in a study of T cell changes during pregnancy in multiple sclerosis. Generated by immunoSEQ multiplex PCR, the TCRdb table keeps only in-frame clones and is missing some. The sample has approximately 63,000 clones, 91% seen once; the top ten hold 1% to 1.5%. Sample: peripheral blood, taken after pregnancy. The source of these receptors is a female donor in good health, enrolled as a control in a pregnancy study.

The chain couples TRBV20-1 to TRBJ2-7, with a possible D match to TRBD2 (6 bases). Deletions cut 5 bases from V and 3 bases from J, with 8 bases between. CDR3 length equals 11 residues. Germline V gene lookup returns CDR1 DFQATT and CDR2 SNEGSKA (reference sequence). This CDR3 reads CSARDFYEQYF. In DNA, the CDR3 is TGCAGTGCTCGGGACTTCTACGAGCAGTACTTC.

The chain combines TRBV5-1 with TRBJ1-2; D is uncertain. CDR3 length equals 11 residues. The V end was cut by 2 bases, the J end by 9 bases, with 8 bases between. Germline-derived CDR1 and CDR2 are SGHRS and YFSETQ. CDR3 region: CASSFGGSYTF. CDR3 nucleotides: TGCGCCAGCAGCTTCGGCGGGAGCTACACCTTC.

V gene TRBV7-3 combines with J gene TRBJ1-4, with TRBD1 as a possible D gene (6 bases). The CDR3 length is 15 residues. Germline CDR1 SGHTA, CDR2 FQGTGA. V was clipped by 4 bases and J by 1 base, with 10 bases between them. This CDR3 reads CASSSTGLTNEKLFF. CDR3 bases: TGTGCCAGCAGCTCGACAGGCCTAACTAATGAAAAACTGTTTTTT.

V is TRBV5-1 and J is TRBJ2-3; TRBD2 agrees at 7 bases. The length of the CDR3 is 16 residues. Per the germline V gene, CDR1 is SGHRS and CDR2 is YFSETQ. J was trimmed by 6 bases and V by 4 bases; bases with no gene match: 14. The CDR3 DNA sequence: TGCGCCAGCAGCCCCCCTTGGGGGGGAGTGGGTGATACGCAGTATTTT. Amino acid sequence: CASSPPWGGVGDTQYF.

The chain has TRBV4-3 and TRBJ2-4; 7 nucleotides agree with TRBD2. The CDR3 is 17 residues long. CDR1 is LGHNA and CDR2 is YSLEER in the germline V gene. The junction had 10 bases not matched to a gene; V was cut back by 4 bases and J by 1 base. For the CDR3, the DNA is TGCGCCAGCAGCCCTTATCCGGGGGGATCGGCCAAAAACATTCAGTACTTC. Protein product: CASSPYPGGSAKNIQYF.

This sequence joins TRBV6-5 and TRBJ2-2, with 10 positions matching TRBD1. This CDR3 region has 16 residues. J gave up 4 bases and V 4 bases, and 6 bases lay outside the gene matches. Germline CDR1 MNHEY, CDR2 SVGAGI. CDR3 sequence reads: CASSSRRTGGTGELFF. The CDR3 DNA sequence: TGTGCCAGCAGTTCTAGACGGACAGGGGGCACCGGGGAGCTGTTTTTT.

The chain links TRBV5-6 to TRBJ2-1; 8 positions match TRBD2. The length of the CDR3 is 14 residues. Germline V gene sequence: CDR1 SGHDT, CDR2 YYEEEE. The V gene end was trimmed by 0 bases and the J gene end by 6 bases; junction bases not matched to a gene: 2. Written as DNA, the CDR3 is TGTGCCAGCAGCTTGGAACGGGAGGGCAATGAGCAGTTCTTC. Protein product: CASSLEREGNEQFF.

This clone was detected only once. This chain links TRBV7-2 with TRBJ1-1; D is perhaps TRBD1 (6 bases). Germline V lookup: CDR1 SGHTA, CDR2 FQGNSA. The CDR3 is 16 residues long. Trimming cost V 7 bases and J 5 bases, with 23 bases left between them. CDR3 in amino acids: CASILNPTGPGTEAFF. CDR3 in DNA: TGTGCCAGCATCCTCAACCCGACAGGCCCGGGGACTGAAGCTTTCTTT.

The chain uses TRBV7-3 and TRBJ2-3, with 7 positions matching TRBD2. CDR1 SGHTA and CDR2 FQGTGA come from the germline V gene. This CDR3 has 17 amino acids. V was clipped by 2 bases and J by 4 bases; unmatched bases: 12. The CDR3 sequence: CASSLAVGGGSSDTQYF. In DNA form, the CDR3 reads TGTGCCAGCAGCTTAGCGGTTGGCGGGGGAAGCTCAGATACGCAGTATTTT.

CDR3 protein: CASSPSTRQAPSSYNSPLHF. In nucleotides, the CDR3 is TGTGCCAGCAGCCCATCTACGAGACAGGCGCCCAGCTCCTATAATTCACCCCTCCACTTT. This chain joins TRBV5-5 and TRBJ1-6; TRBD1 is a possible D gene (6 bases). The germline V gene has CDR1 SGHKS and CDR2 YYEKEE (reference sequence). The CDR3 is 20 residues long. V shed 4 bases and J shed 0 bases, with 23 bases lying between them.

The chain combines TRBV6-5 with TRBJ2-5; 9 bases fit TRBD1. Trimming took 7 bases from V and 4 from J; bases not matched to a gene: 4. Germline assignment: CDR1 MNHEY and CDR2 SVGAGI. There are 13 residues in the CDR3. CDR3 DNA: TGTGCCAGCACCGAGGGACAGGGAGAGACCCAGTACTTC. This sequence encodes CASTEGQGETQYF.

V gene TRBV30 combines with J gene TRBJ2-1; a weak D match, TRBD1 (6 bases). The V and J ends lost 0 bases and 9 bases respectively, with 12 bases between them. The V gene's germline CDR1 is GTSNPN and CDR2 SVGIG (reference sequence). The CDR3 sequence is 13 residues long. The CDR3, as DNA: TGTGCCTGGAGTGTACAGCTAGGGGGTGAGCAGTTCTTC. This translates into CAWSVQLGGEQFF.

The V and J genes are TRBV30 and TRBJ1-4, with 8 nucleotides matching TRBD1. The ends lost 3 bases at V and 2 bases at J; junction bases unmatched: 2. This CDR3 is built from 14 residues. The germline gives CDR1 GTSNPN, CDR2 SVGIG (reference sequence). In DNA form, the CDR3 reads TGTGCCTGGAGCAGGGGGCCCACTAATGAAAAACTGTTTTTT. Amino acids: CAWSRGPTNEKLFF.

V usage is TRBV25-1 and J usage is TRBJ2-1; no definite D call. The V end was cut by 8 bases, the J end by 6 bases, with 14 bases between. There are 13 residues in the CDR3. Germline V gene sequence: CDR1 MGHDK, CDR2 SYGVNS. CDR3 coding DNA: TGTGCCAGCCGCAGCGACCCGGGCAATGAGCAGTTCTTC. Encoded protein: CASRSDPGNEQFF.

This sequence joins TRBV4-1 and TRBJ1-1; TRBD1 agrees at 9 bases. With V trimmed by 1 base and J by 5 bases, 14 bases remained unmatched. The CDR3 extends over 18 amino acids. Germline CDR1 reads MGHRA; CDR2 reads YSYEKL. CDR3 in amino acids: CASSQVGVDRGSGTEAFF. The CDR3, as DNA: TGCGCCAGCAGCCAAGTTGGGGTAGACAGGGGGTCGGGGACTGAAGCTTTCTTT.

The V call is TRBV5-1, the J call TRBJ2-1; 12 nucleotides line up with TRBD2. After removal of 4 bases from V and 4 bases from J, the junction contained 6 bases not matched to a gene. Per germline, CDR1 SGHRS and CDR2 YFSETQ. The CDR3 contains 16 residues. DNA of the CDR3: TGCGCCAGCAGCCCACCCGGACTAGCGGGGTACAATGAGCAGTTCTTC. It translates to CASSPPGLAGYNEQFF.

The rearrangement joins TRBV14 to TRBJ2-5, with D unclear. This CDR3 spans 13 amino acids. Germline CDR1 and CDR2: SGHDN and FVKESK. Trimming stripped 5 bases from V and 5 bases from J, with 12 bases between. DNA of the CDR3: TGTGCCAGCAGCTCCCTTGGTCGGGAGACCCAGTACTTC. It yields the protein CASSSLGRETQYF.

The rearrangement joins TRBV5-1 to TRBJ2-1; D perhaps matches TRBD1 (5 bases). This CDR3 region has 16 residues. CDR1 SGHRS and CDR2 YFSETQ come from the germline V gene. V was cut by 0 bases and J by 8 bases, with 18 bases left in between. The CDR3 sequence: CASSLEAQGLAYEQFF. In DNA form, the CDR3 reads TGCGCCAGCAGCTTGGAAGCTCAGGGCTTGGCGTATGAGCAGTTCTTC. Based on the CDR3 plus reference TRBV5-1 and TRBJ2-1, the full variable domain is KAGVTQTPRYLIKTRGQQVTLSCSPISGHRSVSWYQQTPGQGLQFLFEYFSETQRNKGNFPGRFSGRQFSNSRSEMNVSTLELGDSALYLCASSLEAQGLAYEQFFGPGTRLTVL.

The chain joins TRBV29-1 to TRBJ2-1, with 9 bases that match TRBD2. The CDR3 is 15 residues long. Losses at the gene ends were 7 bases for V and 2 bases for J; bases not matched to a gene: 9. CDR1 and CDR2 (germline): SQVTM, ANQGSEA. Here the CDR3 reads CSGLGGGAPYNEQFF. In nucleotides, the CDR3 is TGCAGCGGACTTGGCGGGGGGGCCCCCTACAATGAGCAGTTCTTC.

The chain combines TRBV9 with TRBJ1-4, with D tentatively TRBD1 (6 bases). Trimming stripped 0 bases from V and 4 bases from J, with 13 bases between. CDR3 length: 16 amino acids. CDR1 is SGDLS, CDR2 YYNGEE, per germline. The CDR3: CASSVVGGVGNEKLFF. The CDR3 bases are TGTGCCAGCAGCGTAGTTGGGGGCGTTGGTAATGAAAAACTGTTTTTT.

This chain connects TRBV7-3 to TRBJ1-3; D call uncertain. The CDR3 loop spans 15 amino acids. Trimming pared 0 bases from V and 0 bases from J, leaving 6 bases between. Germline V gene sequence: CDR1 SGHTA, CDR2 FQGTGA. CDR3 in DNA: TGTGCCAGCAGCTTAACGGCGGACTCTGGAAACACCATATATTTT. Its translation: CASSLTADSGNTIYF.

V is TRBV27 and J is TRBJ2-3; D is perhaps TRBD2 (5 bases). The CDR3 covers 14 residues. Germline lookup yields CDR1 MNHEY and CDR2 SMNVEV (reference sequence). Between the trimmed V and J ends, which lost 3 bases and 5 bases, there was a span of 12 bases. CDR3 region: CASSLSLAGDTQYF. In DNA form, the CDR3 reads TGTGCCAGCAGTTTGAGTCTAGCTGGAGATACGCAGTATTTT.

This chain uses TRBV6-5 with TRBJ1-2; D is possibly TRBD1 (5 bases). V was shortened by 0 bases and J by 2 bases, with 13 bases between the two germline ends. CDR1 is MNHEY and CDR2 is SVGAGI in the germline V gene. This CDR3 has 16 amino acids. CDR3 bases: TGTGCCAGCAGTTACTCCGCTAGGGGATGGAACTATGGCTACACCTTC. Amino acid sequence: CASSYSARGWNYGYTF.

V gene TRBV5-5 combines with J gene TRBJ2-7, with D possibly being TRBD1 (5 bases). The V gene lost 0 bases and the J gene lost 2 bases, with 12 bases spanning the gap. Germline V CDR1 and CDR2: SGHKS, YYEKEE (reference sequence). This CDR3 has 15 residues. Here the CDR3 reads CASSLEGAGTYEQYF. In DNA, the CDR3 is TGTGCCAGCAGCTTGGAAGGAGCAGGGACCTACGAGCAGTACTTC.

The chain is built from TRBV6-1 and TRBJ1-5, with a tentative D call TRBD1 (6 bases). The CDR3 loop spans 15 amino acids. CDR1 and CDR2 from the germline V gene are MNHNS and SASEGT. The ends were cut back, 4 bases at V and 2 bases at J, with 12 bases in the middle. Written as DNA, the CDR3 is TGTGCCAGCAGTGGAGCGGGGGCCGGCAATCAGCCCCAGCATTTT. Protein: CASSGAGAGNQPQHF.

The rearrangement uses TRBV4-1 and TRBJ1-2, with TRBD1 as a possible D gene (5 bases). The length of the CDR3 is 14 residues. With 5 bases removed from V and 2 bases from J, the gap between germline ends came to 12 bases. Looked up from germline, CDR1 is MGHRA and CDR2 is YSYEKL. CDR3 region: CASSTGNRNYGYTF. The CDR3 DNA is TGCGCCAGCAGCACAGGAAACCGAAACTATGGCTACACCTTC.

The rearrangement uses TRBV19 and TRBJ1-1; D remains ambiguous. From germline, CDR1 is LNHDA and CDR2 SQIVND (reference sequence). There are 15 residues in the CDR3. V was cut by 3 bases and J by 4 bases, with 15 bases left in between. CDR3 amino acids: CASSMSILGSTEAFF. The CDR3 DNA reads as TGTGCCAGTAGTATGTCCATCCTAGGAAGCACTGAAGCTTTCTTT. Together with reference TRBV19 and TRBJ1-1, the CDR3 gives the full variable domain: DGGITQSPKYLFRKEGQNVTLSCEQNLNHDAMYWYRQDPGQGLRLIYYSQIVNDFQKGDIAEGYSVSREKKESFPLTVTSAQKNPTAFYLCASSMSILGSTEAFFGQGTRLTVV.

The V call is TRBV11-3, the J call TRBJ1-1; no definite D call. The germline V gene encodes CDR1 SGHNT and CDR2 YENEEA. Trimming took 0 bases from V and 11 from J, leaving 13 bases between them. This CDR3 has 13 amino acids. The CDR3 sequence is CASSLERRGNAFF. CDR3 coding DNA: TGTGCCAGCAGCTTAGAGAGGCGCGGCAATGCTTTCTTT.

This sequence joins TRBV19 and TRBJ1-5, with D uncertain. CDR1 is LNHDA and CDR2 is SQIVND in the germline V gene (reference sequence). Trimming stripped 1 base from V and 3 bases from J, with 10 bases between. This CDR3 is 15 amino acids long. CDR3 DNA sequence: TGTGCCAGTAGTATAGTCCCAGGTTCCAATCAGCCCCAGCATTTT. It codes for CASSIVPGSNQPQHF. Together with reference TRBV19 and TRBJ1-5, the CDR3 gives the full variable domain: DGGITQSPKYLFRKEGQNVTLSCEQNLNHDAMYWYRQDPGQGLRLIYYSQIVNDFQKGDIAEGYSVSREKKESFPLTVTSAQKNPTAFYLCASSIVPGSNQPQHFGDGTRLSIL.

The V call is TRBV2, the J call TRBJ1-1; D gene unclear. V lost 8 bases and J lost 4, with 11 bases in between. CDR1 is SNHLY, CDR2 FYNNEI, per germline. The CDR3 extends over 12 amino acids. CDR3 region: CASVREVTEAFF. Written as DNA, the CDR3 is TGTGCCAGCGTGCGGGAGGTCACTGAAGCTTTCTTT.

The rearrangement joins TRBV19 to TRBJ1-1; D is possibly TRBD1 (6 bases). The CDR3 has 20 residues. Per germline, CDR1 LNHDA and CDR2 SQIVND (reference sequence). V gave up 3 bases and J gave up 0 bases, with 26 bases separating them. As DNA, the CDR3 is TGTGCCAGTAGTATTCGTCCTTGGGCGGGGGGCAGTAGTATGAACACTGAAGCTTTCTTT. This translates into CASSIRPWAGGSSMNTEAFF.

This chain connects TRBV29-1 to TRBJ1-2; 7 bases align to TRBD1. Germline V lookup: CDR1 SQVTM, CDR2 ANQGSEA. The V segment lost 6 bases and the J segment 4 bases; nucleotides outside the gene matches: 5. The CDR3 extends over 12 amino acids. CDR3 coding DNA: TGCAGCGTCGGACAGGTGGGCTATGGCTACACCTTC. Translation gives CSVGQVGYGYTF.